This is a list of T cell receptor beta chains from one sample in a study of T cells in Graves' hyperthyroidism and ophthalmopathy. TCRdb re-called the multiplex PCR reads through MiXCR, storing one row per CDR3 protein. The profile shows about 570,000 distinct CDR3 sequences, about 45% of them singletons. The sequenced sample was peripheral blood or thyroid tissue (not recorded which). Receptors originate from an adult woman with Graves' disease, either hyperthyroidism or ophthalmopathy (not recorded which). CDR3s include the opening cysteine and the closing phenylalanine or tryptophan. The D gene is left open where the match is weak. Clone size appears in some rows only: once, few, many, or a class for an expanded clone.

j_call: TRBJ1-3; d_call: -; clone_size: -; v_call: TRBV28; cdr3_nt: TGTGCCAGCAGAGGGCCAGGGACAAACACCATATATTTT; cdr3_aa: CASRGPGTNTIYF
j_call: TRBJ1-3; d_call: -; clone_size: many; v_call: TRBV7-9; cdr3_nt: TGTGCCAGCAGCTTCGGGTACTCTGGAAACACCATATATTTT; cdr3_aa: CASSFGYSGNTIYF
j_call: TRBJ1-4; d_call: -; clone_size: many; v_call: TRBV4-2; cdr3_nt: TGTGCCAGCAGCCCTCCGACAGAAGATAATGAAAAACTGTTTTTT; cdr3_aa: CASSPPTEDNEKLFF
j_call: TRBJ2-7; d_call: -; clone_size: many; v_call: TRBV5-1; cdr3_nt: TGCGCCAGCAGCTTGGTCCCTACCGCGGGACAGAGCTACGAGCAGTACTTC; cdr3_aa: CASSLVPTAGQSYEQYF
j_call: TRBJ2-5; d_call: -; clone_size: many; v_call: TRBV13; cdr3_nt: TGTGCCAGCAGCATACGAGGCCGGAGACTAGAGACCCAGTACTTC; cdr3_aa: CASSIRGRRLETQYF
j_call: TRBJ1-4; d_call: -; clone_size: many; v_call: TRBV2; cdr3_nt: TGTGCCAGCAGTGATTTGCCCGCGGGCGAAAAACTGTTTTTT; cdr3_aa: CASSDLPAGEKLFF
j_call: TRBJ2-7; d_call: -; clone_size: many; v_call: TRBV29-1; cdr3_nt: TGCAGCGTTGCCGGGATGGGGAGCTCCTACGAGCAGTACTTC; cdr3_aa: CSVAGMGSSYEQYF
j_call: TRBJ1-1; d_call: -; clone_size: many; v_call: TRBV7-6; cdr3_nt: TGTGCCAGCAGCCCAGGGACAACGAACACTGAAGCTTTCTTT; cdr3_aa: CASSPGTTNTEAFF
j_call: TRBJ1-1; d_call: -; clone_size: -; v_call: TRBV9; cdr3_nt: TGTGCCAGCAGCGGATCCCGGGACGGGGGGCCGAACACTGAAGCTTTCTTT; cdr3_aa: CASSGSRDGGPNTEAFF
j_call: TRBJ2-5; d_call: -; clone_size: many; v_call: TRBV5-8; cdr3_nt: TGTGCCAGCAGCTTAGTATACGGAGAGACCCAGTACTTC; cdr3_aa: CASSLVYGETQYF
j_call: TRBJ2-7; d_call: TRBD1; clone_size: many; v_call: TRBV19; cdr3_nt: TGTGCCAGTAGTAACGTCCGTCGGGACAGGGGCTACGAGCAGTACTTC; cdr3_aa: CASSNVRRDRGYEQYF
j_call: TRBJ1-4; d_call: TRBD1; clone_size: -; v_call: TRBV25-1; cdr3_nt: TGTGCCAGCAGCGACCACAGGGGGCTTGATGAAAAACTGTTTTTT; cdr3_aa: CASSDHRGLDEKLFF
j_call: TRBJ1-2; d_call: -; clone_size: -; v_call: TRBV5-1; cdr3_nt: TGCGCCAGCAGCTCATCCGGGACAACACCTTATGGCTACACCTTC; cdr3_aa: CASSSSGTTPYGYTF
j_call: TRBJ2-5; d_call: -; clone_size: many; v_call: TRBV4-1; cdr3_nt: TGCGCCAGCAGCCATCGCTCAGCGCGCAGACAGACTTACCAAGAGACCCAGTACTTC; cdr3_aa: CASSHRSARRQTYQETQYF
j_call: TRBJ2-7; d_call: TRBD2; clone_size: -; v_call: TRBV5-4; cdr3_nt: TGTGCCAGCAGCTTGGGCGGATTTGCGGGAGTGGGCTACGAGCAGTACTTC; cdr3_aa: CASSLGGFAGVGYEQYF
j_call: TRBJ2-5; d_call: -; clone_size: -; v_call: TRBV9; cdr3_nt: TGTGCCAGCAGCGAGGGGGGACAAGAGACCCAGTACTTC; cdr3_aa: CASSEGGQETQYF
j_call: TRBJ2-2; d_call: TRBD2; clone_size: many; v_call: TRBV29-1; cdr3_nt: TGCAGCGTTACTGTGACCCGGGGGGGCCTCAACACCGGGGAGCTGTTTTTT; cdr3_aa: CSVTVTRGGLNTGELFF
j_call: TRBJ1-2; d_call: -; clone_size: -; v_call: TRBV10-3; cdr3_nt: TGTGCCATCAGTGAGTTAACAGGGCAAACAGGGTTCTATGGCTACACCTTC; cdr3_aa: CAISELTGQTGFYGYTF
j_call: TRBJ1-2; d_call: -; clone_size: many; v_call: TRBV6-5; cdr3_nt: TGTGCCAGCAGTTCATCGGGGTCGGGTGGCTACACCTTC; cdr3_aa: CASSSSGSGGYTF
j_call: TRBJ2-6; d_call: -; clone_size: once; v_call: TRBV5-1; cdr3_nt: TGCGCCAGCAGCTTGGGGGGGTGGACAGCTGAAGCTTTC; cdr3_aa: CASSLGGWTAEAF
j_call: TRBJ1-1; d_call: -; clone_size: -; v_call: TRBV10-2; cdr3_nt: TGCGCCAGCATCGGAGTCGCGGCTTTTACTGAAGCTTTCTTT; cdr3_aa: CASIGVAAFTEAFF
j_call: TRBJ2-5; d_call: TRBD1; clone_size: -; v_call: TRBV29-1; cdr3_nt: TGCAGCGCCCGACAGGGGGAACGGGCCCAGTACTTC; cdr3_aa: CSARQGERAQYF
j_call: TRBJ1-3; d_call: -; clone_size: -; v_call: TRBV7-9; cdr3_nt: TGTGCCAGCAGCTTACAAGGTTGGACCATATATTTT; cdr3_aa: CASSLQGWTIYF
j_call: TRBJ2-7; d_call: -; clone_size: many; v_call: TRBV20-1; cdr3_nt: TGCAGTGCTAGCTCCCGGGGTAGGGGGGGCGCGATGTACGAGCAGTACTTC; cdr3_aa: CSASSRGRGGAMYEQYF
j_call: TRBJ2-7; d_call: TRBD2; clone_size: -; v_call: TRBV28; cdr3_nt: TGTGCCAGCAGTTCCGTAATGCGGGAGCCCCACGAGCAGTACTTC; cdr3_aa: CASSSVMREPHEQYF
j_call: TRBJ1-4; d_call: -; clone_size: -; v_call: TRBV7-8; cdr3_nt: TGTGCCAGCAGCGGGACGTTTTCAGGAGAACTGTTTTTT; cdr3_aa: CASSGTFSGELFF
j_call: TRBJ1-6; d_call: -; clone_size: once; v_call: TRBV7-7; cdr3_nt: TGCGCCAGCAGCCTCCTCCAGGGTCTTCTGGGTTCACCCCTCCACTTT; cdr3_aa: CASSLLQGLLGSPLHF
j_call: TRBJ2-3; d_call: TRBD2; clone_size: -; v_call: TRBV10-3; cdr3_nt: TGTGCCACTACACCAGGCGGGAGGGCCGTTAGCACAGATACGCAGTATTTT; cdr3_aa: CATTPGGRAVSTDTQYF
j_call: TRBJ2-2; d_call: -; clone_size: many; v_call: TRBV5-1; cdr3_nt: TGCGCCAGCAGCTTGGTCACGGCGAACACCGGGGAGCTGTTTTTT; cdr3_aa: CASSLVTANTGELFF
j_call: TRBJ2-7; d_call: TRBD2; clone_size: many; v_call: TRBV2; cdr3_nt: TGTGCCAGCAGTGTCGGGACTAGCGGACGTTTTGGAGAGCAGTACTTC; cdr3_aa: CASSVGTSGRFGEQYF
j_call: TRBJ2-7; d_call: -; clone_size: once; v_call: TRBV24-1; cdr3_nt: TGTGCCACCAGTGCCGCCGGGACTGGGTACGAGCAGTACTTC; cdr3_aa: CATSAAGTGYEQYF
j_call: TRBJ1-2; d_call: -; clone_size: -; v_call: TRBV7-2; cdr3_nt: TGTGCCAGCAGCGCACCCGGGGGTGATGGCTACACCTTC; cdr3_aa: CASSAPGGDGYTF
j_call: TRBJ2-7; d_call: -; clone_size: -; v_call: TRBV10-3; cdr3_nt: TGTGCCATCAGAGGGATGGCCGGGGAGCTGTACTTC; cdr3_aa: CAIRGMAGELYF
j_call: TRBJ1-4; d_call: TRBD1; clone_size: -; v_call: TRBV7-2; cdr3_nt: TGTGCCAGCAGCGGAACCACAGGGGGAGGTGAAAAACTGTTTTTT; cdr3_aa: CASSGTTGGGEKLFF
j_call: TRBJ2-7; d_call: TRBD2; clone_size: -; v_call: TRBV29-1; cdr3_nt: TGCAGCGTGCTAGCGGGAAGCTCCTACGAGCAGTACTTC; cdr3_aa: CSVLAGSSYEQYF
j_call: TRBJ2-7; d_call: -; clone_size: -; v_call: TRBV20-1; cdr3_nt: TGCAGTGCTACCCCACTGGCGGGTTACTACGAGCAGTACTTC; cdr3_aa: CSATPLAGYYEQYF
j_call: TRBJ2-5; d_call: -; clone_size: many; v_call: TRBV28; cdr3_nt: TGTGCCAGCAGTCACGCTCTAGCTAACCAAGAGACCCAGTACTTC; cdr3_aa: CASSHALANQETQYF
j_call: TRBJ1-5; d_call: -; clone_size: many; v_call: TRBV12-3/TRBV12-4; cdr3_nt: TGTGCCAGCAGCTTAAGGGGTAGCAATCAGCCCCAGCATTTT; cdr3_aa: CASSLRGSNQPQHF
j_call: TRBJ1-4; d_call: TRBD1; clone_size: -; v_call: TRBV10-3; cdr3_nt: TGTGCCATCAGTGAATACAGGGGGAATGAAAAACTGTTTTTT; cdr3_aa: CAISEYRGNEKLFF
j_call: TRBJ1-1; d_call: -; clone_size: few; v_call: TRBV10-3; cdr3_nt: TGTGCCACCGTTGGGGCGGAATTCACTGAAGCTTTCTTT; cdr3_aa: CATVGAEFTEAFF
j_call: TRBJ1-1; d_call: TRBD1; clone_size: many; v_call: TRBV12-3/TRBV12-4; cdr3_nt: TGTGCCAGCAGTTTTAGGGACAGATTAACTGAAGCTTTCTTT; cdr3_aa: CASSFRDRLTEAFF
j_call: TRBJ1-1; d_call: -; clone_size: once; v_call: TRBV10-2; cdr3_nt: TGCGCCAGCAGTGAGGTTGGAACCCTGGGGGCCACTGAAGCTTTCTTT; cdr3_aa: CASSEVGTLGATEAFF
j_call: TRBJ2-7; d_call: TRBD2; clone_size: -; v_call: TRBV5-1; cdr3_nt: TGCGCCAGCAGCTTAAACACCGGGGGGGGCGAGCAGTACTTC; cdr3_aa: CASSLNTGGGEQYF
j_call: TRBJ1-6; d_call: -; clone_size: few; v_call: TRBV5-5; cdr3_nt: TGCGCCACCTTGTTTACGACAGGTGATAATTCACCCCTCCACTTT; cdr3_aa: CATLFTTGDNSPLHF
j_call: TRBJ2-7; d_call: -; clone_size: -; v_call: TRBV10-3; cdr3_nt: TGTGCCACAATCAACTACAGCAATGGGGAGCAGTACTTC; cdr3_aa: CATINYSNGEQYF
j_call: TRBJ1-6; d_call: -; clone_size: few; v_call: TRBV30; cdr3_nt: TGTGCCTGGAGTGAGGGGGGTGGCAATTCACCCCTCCACTTT; cdr3_aa: CAWSEGGGNSPLHF